Below, 10 T cell receptor beta chains from the same sample are listed, as sequenced in a study of identical twins. TCRdb called the 5' RACE reads again in MiXCR, with one record for every CDR3 protein. The sample includes hundreds of thousands of distinct CDR3 sequences, roughly an eighth of them seen just once. The same data also contributed to another study, on yellow fever vaccine responses in identical twins.

Sequenced input: PBMCs. The receptors here all came from a woman aged 18-29 years in good health.

V and J are TRBV12-3 or TRBV12-4 and TRBJ2-2; 9 nucleotides match TRBD2. The CDR3 runs to 17 residues. Trimming at V came to 1 base and at J to 4 bases, leaving 7 bases not matched to a gene. The CDR3 loop is CASSLVHYSGGTGELFF. The DNA for the CDR3 is TGTGCCAGCAGTTTAGTACATTATAGCGGGGGCACCGGGGAGCTGTTTTTT.

Only a few counts were recorded for this clonotype. CDR3 nucleotides: TGTGCCAGCGGGACTAGCGGGAGAGCGTACGAGCAGTACTTC. Translating it yields CASGTSGRAYEQYF. This chain uses TRBV12-3 or TRBV12-4 with TRBJ2-7; the match to TRBD2 covers 14 bases. The CDR3 has 14 residues. Trimming cost V 8 bases and J 4 bases; bases outside gene matches: 4.

This clonotype was observed many times. CDR3 coding DNA: TGTGCCAGCAGCCAGGGACAATCGAACACTGAAGCTTTCTTT. Protein product: CASSQGQSNTEAFF. V usage is TRBV7-9 and J usage is TRBJ1-1; possibly TRBD1 for D (6 bases). The germline V gene encodes CDR1 SEHNR and CDR2 FQNEAQ (reference sequence). This CDR3 spans 14 amino acids. V lost 5 bases and J 1 base, leaving 11 bases between the germline ends.

This clonotype was observed once. The rearrangement uses TRBV4-1 and TRBJ2-5; 9 bases are a match to TRBD2. The CDR3 spans 19 residues. Germline loops: CDR1 MGHRA, CDR2 YSYEKL. J was trimmed by 0 bases and V by 0 bases; bases with no gene match: 11. DNA for the CDR3: TGCGCCAGCAGCCAAGAAAAGGGGTCGGCGGGGGGGAACCAAGAGACCCAGTACTTC. Translation gives CASSQEKGSAGGNQETQYF.

This clonotype was observed a single time. A much larger clone differs from this one at a single base, so this may be a read error. J is TRBJ2-1 and V is TRBV5-1; 7 bases agree with TRBD2. The CDR3 spans 15 residues. The germline V gene encodes CDR1 SGHRS and CDR2 YFSETQ. DNA for the CDR3: TGCGCCAGCACCCAACTAGCGAGTTCCTACGATGAGCAGTTCTTC. Protein product: CASTQLASSYDEQFF.

In its sample, this clonotype was seen many times. The chain joins TRBV6-5 to TRBJ2-7; D is ambiguous. Looked up from germline, CDR1 is MNHEY and CDR2 is SVGAGI. The V end lost 2 bases, the J end lost 4 bases, and 9 bases lay between the germline ends. This CDR3 spans 13 amino acids. As DNA, the CDR3 is TGTGCCAGCAGTTACCCGGGCTCTTACGAGCAGTACTTC. Amino acids: CASSYPGSYEQYF.

The genes are TRBV7-9 and TRBJ1-1; 9 nucleotides agree with TRBD1. There are 14 residues in the CDR3. From germline, CDR1 is SEHNR and CDR2 FQNEAQ (reference sequence). The V and J ends lost 8 bases and 3 bases, in that order; junction bases with no gene match: 7. In DNA, the CDR3 is TGTGCCAGCGGAATCCGGGACAGGGACACTGAAGCTTTCTTT. Amino acids: CASGIRDRDTEAFF.

The chain joins TRBV7-2 to TRBJ2-2; either TRBD1 or TRBD2 may supply D (5 bases each). V was trimmed by 8 bases and J by 0 bases, leaving 16 bases between them. This CDR3 has 16 residues. Germline CDR1 and CDR2: SGHTA and FQGNSA. CDR3 nucleotides: TGTGCCAGCCAGGGTTCCGGGACGGCGAACACCGGGGAGCTGTTTTTT. Translating it yields CASQGSGTANTGELFF.

The rearrangement joins TRBV12-3 or TRBV12-4 to TRBJ1-6; 7 positions agree with TRBD1. The CDR3 is 14 amino acids. J was trimmed by 6 bases and V by 5 bases; bases with no gene match: 4. CDR3 nucleotide sequence: TGTGCCAGCAGTCCTACAGGGGTTAATTCACCCCTCCACTTT. It is translated as CASSPTGVNSPLHF.

In DNA, the CDR3 is TGTGCCAGCAGTTTATCCCCCTACGAGCAGTACTTC. Amino acid sequence: CASSLSPYEQYF. The chain is built from TRBV27 and TRBJ2-7; D unresolved. Trimming cost V 0 bases and J 2 bases, with 2 bases left between them. Germline V CDR1 and CDR2: MNHEY, SMNVEV (reference sequence). This CDR3 spans 12 amino acids.